The rows below give T cell receptor beta chains drawn from one sample of a study of blood T cell dynamics during melanoma immunotherapy. Clones were read by immunoSEQ multiplex PCR, and TCRdb kept only the in-frame ones, dropping some. This repertoire shows some 3,000 clones, roughly 90% found once; its top ten account for 0.5% to 0.65%. The sample in question was effector memory CD8+ T cells from blood, obtained from a patient treated with checkpoint blockade. The source of these receptors is a human donor with melanoma. CDR3s include the opening cysteine and the closing phenylalanine or tryptophan. The order of the fields is J gene, V gene, D gene, clone size, CDR3 protein, CDR3 DNA. D genes are given only for firm matches. A clone size is listed for some rows: how often the clone was seen (once, few, many), or a class if it is expanded.

TRBJ1-2	TRBV6-5	NA	NA	CASSYSKADYGYTF	TGTGCCAGCAGTTACTCGAAGGCGGACTATGGCTACACCTTC
TRBJ2-7	TRBV27	TRBD2	NA	CASSLISPTGGREVYEQYF	TGTGCCAGCAGTTTAATAAGCCCTACGGGGGGGCGGGAGGTCTACGAGCAGTACTTC
TRBJ2-5	TRBV28	NA	NA	CASSFLSTQYF	TGTGCCAGCAGTTTCCTCTCGACCCAGTACTTC
TRBJ2-3	TRBV4-3	TRBD1	NA	CASSQDPGGADTQYF	TGCGCCAGCAGCCAAGATCCAGGGGGTGCAGATACGCAGTATTTT
TRBJ2-3	TRBV5-6	NA	NA	CASSFYRVGGTDTQYF	TGTGCCAGCAGCTTCTACAGGGTTGGGGGCACAGATACGCAGTATTTT
TRBJ1-2	TRBV27	NA	few	CASGWSANYGYTF	TGTGCCAGCGGGTGGTCAGCGAACTATGGCTACACCTTC
TRBJ2-3	TRBV28	TRBD2	NA	CASSFRAGGPLSADTQYF	TGTGCCAGCAGTTTCAGGGCGGGAGGGCCGTTATCTGCAGATACGCAGTATTTT
TRBJ1-1	TRBV28	NA	NA	CASSRSDRVYMNTEAFF	TGTGCCAGCAGCCGGAGCGACAGAGTTTACATGAACACTGAAGCTTTCTTT
TRBJ1-5	TRBV7-9	NA	NA	CASSEGVQPQHF	TGTGCCAGCAGCGAGGGAGTTCAGCCCCAGCATTTT
TRBJ1-4	TRBV15	NA	NA	CATSRDGTGGEKLFF	TGTGCCACCAGCAGAGATGGCACAGGAGGTGAAAAACTGTTTTTT
TRBJ2-1	TRBV30	TRBD2	few	CAWSPGTSGYNEQFF	TGTGCCTGGAGTCCGGGGACTAGCGGGTACAATGAGCAGTTCTTC
TRBJ2-3	TRBV29-1	NA	NA	CSGTGDTQYF	TGCAGCGGGACTGGTGATACGCAGTATTTT
TRBJ2-2	TRBV9	NA	NA	CASSIQTGTVNTGELFF	TGTGCCAGCAGCATACAGACCGGGACTGTGAACACCGGGGAGCTGTTTTTT
TRBJ1-5	TRBV21-1	NA	NA	CASSKINQPQHF	TGTGCCAGCAGCAAAATTAATCAGCCCCAGCATTTT
TRBJ2-7	TRBV29-1	TRBD2	NA	CSVETGLGYEQYF	TGCAGCGTTGAAACGGGACTAGGCTACGAGCAGTACTTC
TRBJ2-7	TRBV21-1	NA	NA	CASRSGTLYEQYF	TGTGCCAGCCGGTCCGGGACACTATACGAGCAGTACTTC
TRBJ1-3	TRBV10-3	NA	NA	CAIRQWGTLPSSGNTIYF	TGTGCCATCAGACAGTGGGGGACATTACCGAGCTCTGGAAACACCATATATTTT
TRBJ2-3	TRBV30	TRBD2	once	CAWTASGSATDTQYF	TGTGCCTGGACTGCTAGCGGGAGCGCTACAGATACGCAGTATTTT
TRBJ2-1	TRBV9	NA	NA	CASSVRKRTSYNEQFF	TGTGCCAGCAGCGTAAGGAAGCGGACATCCTACAATGAGCAGTTCTTC
TRBJ2-5	TRBV12-5	TRBD2	NA	CASGDPLAGGTPETQYF	TGTGCTAGTGGGGACCCTCTAGCGGGAGGCACCCCAGAGACCCAGTACTTC
TRBJ1-5	TRBV7-6	NA	NA	CASGAVGGGQPQHF	TGTGCCTCTGGGGCAGTGGGGGGCGGTCAGCCCCAGCATTTT
TRBJ2-2	TRBV5-6	TRBD2	NA	CASSLFWTSGSGTGELFF	TGTGCCAGCAGCTTGTTTTGGACTAGCGGGAGTGGCACCGGGGAGCTGTTTTTT
TRBJ2-7	TRBV27	NA	NA	CASSLPGTYEQYF	TGTGCCAGCAGTTTACCGGGAACCTACGAGCAGTACTTC
TRBJ1-1	TRBV7-9	NA	once	CASSLKSGQPNTEAFF	TGTGCCAGCAGCTTAAAATCCGGACAGCCGAACACTGAAGCTTTCTTT
TRBJ2-1	TRBV5-1	NA	NA	CASSSSTARGEQFF	TGCGCCAGCAGCTCGTCGACAGCTAGAGGGGAGCAGTTCTTC
TRBJ2-7	TRBV2	TRBD1	NA	CASSDRGYGYEQYF	TGTGCCAGCAGTGACAGGGGGTATGGCTACGAGCAGTACTTC
TRBJ2-7	TRBV11-3	NA	NA	CASSSRTGMSSYEQYF	TGTGCCAGCAGCTCGCGGACTGGAATGAGCTCCTACGAGCAGTACTTC
TRBJ2-7	TRBV7-9	NA	NA	CASSLGQDYEQYF	TGTGCCAGCAGCTTAGGACAGGATTACGAGCAGTACTTC
TRBJ2-7	TRBV11-2	NA	once	CASSLGGGYEQYF	TGTGCCAGCAGCTTAGGTGGAGGGTACGAGCAGTACTTC
TRBJ2-1	TRBV23-1	NA	NA	CASSQSGANLLHNGQFF	TGCGCCAGCAGTCAATCAGGGGCGAACTTGTTACACAATGGGCAGTTCTTC
TRBJ1-3	TRBV4-3	NA	NA	CASSQDSTSGNTIYF	TGCGCCAGCAGCCAAGATTCGACTTCTGGAAACACCATATATTTT
TRBJ1-5	TRBV5-6	NA	NA	CASSLGPGSNQPQHF	TGTGCCAGCAGCTTGGGACCAGGGAGCAATCAGCCCCAGCATTTT